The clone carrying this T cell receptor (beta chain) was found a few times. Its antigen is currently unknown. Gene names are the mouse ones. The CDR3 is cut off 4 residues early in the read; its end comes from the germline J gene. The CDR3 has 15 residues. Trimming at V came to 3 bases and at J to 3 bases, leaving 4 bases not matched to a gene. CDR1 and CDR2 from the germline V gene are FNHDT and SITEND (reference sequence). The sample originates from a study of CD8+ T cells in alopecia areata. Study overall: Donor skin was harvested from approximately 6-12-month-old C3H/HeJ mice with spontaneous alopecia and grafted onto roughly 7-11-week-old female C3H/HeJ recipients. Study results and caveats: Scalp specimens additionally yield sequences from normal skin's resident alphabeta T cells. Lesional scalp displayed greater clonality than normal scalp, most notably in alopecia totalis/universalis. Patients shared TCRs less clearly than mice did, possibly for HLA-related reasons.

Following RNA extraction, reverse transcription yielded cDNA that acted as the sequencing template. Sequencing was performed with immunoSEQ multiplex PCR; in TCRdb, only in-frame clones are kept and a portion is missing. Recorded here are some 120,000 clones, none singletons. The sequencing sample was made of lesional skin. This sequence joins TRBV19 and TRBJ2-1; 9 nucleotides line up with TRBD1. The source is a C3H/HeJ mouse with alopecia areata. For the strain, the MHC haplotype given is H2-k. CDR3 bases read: TGTGCCAGCAGTACTCGGACAGGGGCCTATGCT. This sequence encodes CASSTRTGAYA. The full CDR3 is CASSTRTGAYAEQFF. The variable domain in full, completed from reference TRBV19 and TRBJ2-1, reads GGIITQTPKFLIGQEGQKLTLKCQQNFNHDTMYWYRQDSGKGLRLIYYSITENDLQKGDLSEGYDASREKKSSFSLTVTSAQKNEMAVFLCASSTRTGAYAEQFFGPGTRLTVL.